This T cell receptor beta chain was found in a study of graft-versus-host responses after intestinal transplantation. Turning to the study itself: Recipients across the board were started on anti-thymocyte globulin induction, then kept on tacrolimus and steroids for 2 to 4 years. Findings and caveats of the study: Peak circulating GvH clone levels were associated with early post-transplant HvG declines.

To note about this clone: Its antigen is not identified.

Germline V gene data show CDR1 as SGHTA and CDR2 as FQGNSA. Germline trimming cut 2 bases from V and 11 bases from J; bases unmatched to any gene: 12. This CDR3 comprises 15 residues. Sequencing was performed with immunoSEQ multiplex PCR; in TCRdb, only in-frame clones are kept and a portion is missing. The sample has tens of thousands of clones, about 93% seen once. The sequence was collected from a human donor who received an intestinal transplant. The specimen was unstimulated CD8+ T cells sorted from spleen or lymph node cells, collected before intestinal transplant. V gene TRBV7-2 combines with J gene TRBJ1-1, with 9 bases fitting TRBD1. The CDR3 DNA sequence: TGTGCCAGCAGCTTAATAACAGGGGGCGGGGTTGGGGCTTTCTTT. Encoded protein: CASSLITGGGVGAFF.